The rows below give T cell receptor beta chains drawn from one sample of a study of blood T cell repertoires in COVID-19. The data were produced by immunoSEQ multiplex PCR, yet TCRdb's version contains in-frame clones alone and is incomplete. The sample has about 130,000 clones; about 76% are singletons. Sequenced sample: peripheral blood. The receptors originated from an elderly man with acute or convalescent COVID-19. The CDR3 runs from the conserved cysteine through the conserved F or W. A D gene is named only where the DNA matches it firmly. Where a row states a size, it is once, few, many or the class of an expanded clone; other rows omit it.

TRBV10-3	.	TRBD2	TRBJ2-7	CAISRAGLAGGSEQYF	TGTGCCATCAGTCGCGCGGGACTAGCGGGGGGTTCCGAGCAGTACTTC
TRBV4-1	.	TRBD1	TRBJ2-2	CASSQAGMAGGIYTGELFF	TGCGCCAGCAGCCAAGCAGGAATGGCAGGGGGCATATACACCGGGGAGCTGTTTTTT
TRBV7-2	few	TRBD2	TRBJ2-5	CASSSRTSGGTQSETQYF	TGTGCCAGCAGCAGTCGGACTAGCGGGGGAACCCAAAGCGAGACCCAGTACTTC
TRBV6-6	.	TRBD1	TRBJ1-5	CASSGRDRDGLRGLNQPQHF	TGTGCCAGCAGCGGCCGGGACAGGGACGGATTAAGGGGCCTAAATCAGCCCCAGCATTTT
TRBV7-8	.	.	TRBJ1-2	CASSSLQGNYGYTF	TGTGCCAGCAGTTCCCTTCAGGGGAACTATGGCTACACCTTC
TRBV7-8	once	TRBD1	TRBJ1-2	CASSFGAPTGGNYGYTF	TGTGCCAGCAGCTTTGGGGCCCCGACAGGGGGCAACTATGGCTACACCTTC
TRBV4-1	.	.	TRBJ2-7	CASSRAVPYEQYF	TGCGCCAGCAGCCGGGCAGTTCCCTACGAGCAGTACTTC
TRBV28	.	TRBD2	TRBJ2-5	CASSPSGGGQETQYF	TGTGCCAGCAGTCCGAGCGGGGGCGGCCAAGAGACCCAGTACTTC
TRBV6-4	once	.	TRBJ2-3	CATPHGGADTQYF	TGTGCCACCCCACATGGGGGCGCAGATACGCAGTATTTT
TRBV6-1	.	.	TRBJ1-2	CAIEYSGISGGYTF	TGTGCCATCGAATACTCAGGGATTTCAGGGGGCTACACCTTC
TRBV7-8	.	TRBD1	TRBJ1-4	CASSLDPRGRYEKLFF	TGTGCCAGCAGCTTAGACCCCAGGGGGCGTTATGAAAAACTGTTTTTT
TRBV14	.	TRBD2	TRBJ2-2	CASSQWSGSTNTGELFF	TGTGCCAGCAGCCAATGGAGCGGGAGCACGAACACCGGGGAGCTGTTTTTT
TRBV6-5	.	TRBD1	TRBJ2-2	CASTGDTGELFF	TGTGCCAGTACAGGGGACACCGGGGAGCTGTTTTTT
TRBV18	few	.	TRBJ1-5	CASSSLDSNQPQHF	TGTGCCAGCTCATCCTTGGACAGTAATCAGCCCCAGCATTTT
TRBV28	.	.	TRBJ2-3	CASSLLRLELGGDTQYF	TGTGCCAGCAGTTTATTAAGGCTAGAGCTAGGAGGAGATACGCAGTATTTT
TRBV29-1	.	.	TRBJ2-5	CSVALVPGETQYF	TGCAGCGTTGCCTTGGTGCCCGGAGAGACCCAGTACTTC
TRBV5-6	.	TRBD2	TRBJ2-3	CASSSRGGWMGTDTQYF	TGTGCCAGCAGCTCCCGGGGAGGGTGGATGGGCACAGATACGCAGTATTTT
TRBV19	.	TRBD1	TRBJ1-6	CASSITGGDSPLHF	TGTGCCAGTAGTATTACAGGGGGGGATTCACCCCTCCACTTT
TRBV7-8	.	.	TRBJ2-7	CASSVSDSPQNEQYF	TGTGCCAGCAGCGTTTCGGACAGTCCCCAGAACGAGCAGTACTTC
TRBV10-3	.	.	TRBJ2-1	CAISITSYNEQFF	TGTGCCATCAGTATCACTTCCTACAATGAGCAGTTCTTC